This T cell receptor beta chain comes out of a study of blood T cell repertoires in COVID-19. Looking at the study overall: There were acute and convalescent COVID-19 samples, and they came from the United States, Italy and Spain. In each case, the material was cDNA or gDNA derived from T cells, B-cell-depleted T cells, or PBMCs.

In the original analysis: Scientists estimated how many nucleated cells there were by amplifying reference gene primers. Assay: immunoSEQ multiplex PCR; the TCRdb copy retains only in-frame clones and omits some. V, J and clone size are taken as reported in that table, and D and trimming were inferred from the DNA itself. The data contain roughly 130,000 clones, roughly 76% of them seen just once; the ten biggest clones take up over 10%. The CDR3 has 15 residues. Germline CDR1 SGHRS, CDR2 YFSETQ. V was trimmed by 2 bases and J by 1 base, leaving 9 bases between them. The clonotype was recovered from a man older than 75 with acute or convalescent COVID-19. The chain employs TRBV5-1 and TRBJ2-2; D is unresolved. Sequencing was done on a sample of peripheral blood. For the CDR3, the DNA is TGCGCCAGCAGCTTTATTCTAGAGAACACCGGGGAGCTGTTTTTT. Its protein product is CASSFILENTGELFF.